The rows below give T cell receptor beta chains drawn from one sample of a study of control samples from healthy donors and cancer patients. This table comes from immunoSEQ multiplex PCR, and its TCRdb copy is limited to in-frame clones, with some not included. The data contain around 75,000 clones, 85% to 95% of them singletons. Specimen: blood. These receptors all come from a woman aged 60-70 years in good health. CDR3s include the opening cysteine and the closing phenylalanine or tryptophan. D genes are given only for firm matches. Only part of the rows carry a size: once, few, many, or a class if the clone is expanded.

>TRBV28|-|-|TRBJ2-1
CASSYHNEQFF
TGTGCCAGCAGTTATCACAATGAGCAGTTCTTC
>TRBV18|-|-|TRBJ1-2
CASSPRDRSPTSGEYGYTF
TGTGCCAGCTCACCACGCGACCGCTCACCCACATCCGGCGAGTATGGCTACACCTTC
>TRBV11-2|once|-|TRBJ2-7
CASKSLRRTYEQYF
TGTGCCAGCAAAAGCCTGCGGAGGACCTACGAGCAGTACTTC
>TRBV5-4|-|-|TRBJ2-3
CASSLEGGGVADTQYF
TGTGCCAGCAGCTTGGAAGGGGGGGGAGTAGCAGATACGCAGTATTTT
>TRBV5-6|once|-|TRBJ1-1
CASSPTRRAGGFF
TGTGCCAGCAGCCCCACGAGGAGGGCGGGTGGTTTCTTT
>TRBV6-5|-|-|TRBJ2-4
CASSYSWTQAKNIQYF
TGTGCCAGCAGTTACTCTTGGACTCAGGCCAAAAACATTCAGTACTTC
>TRBV7-9|once|TRBD1|TRBJ2-5
CASSLMGQGLETQYF
TGTGCCAGCAGCTTAATGGGACAGGGGTTGGAGACCCAGTACTTC
>TRBV6-5|-|-|TRBJ1-1
CASSYRVRNTEAFF
TGTGCCAGCAGTTACCGAGTAAGGAACACTGAAGCTTTCTTT
>TRBV5-1|-|-|TRBJ2-7
CASTLAGGDSYEQYF
TGCGCCAGCACCCTGGCCGGCGGGGACTCCTACGAGCAGTACTTC
>TRBV19|-|TRBD1|TRBJ2-7
CASSSNRGSEQYF
TGTGCCAGTAGTTCAAACAGGGGAAGCGAGCAGTACTTC
>TRBV6-1|-|-|TRBJ2-4
CASSEDMSWSKNIQYF
TGTGCCAGCAGTGAAGACATGTCGTGGTCCAAAAACATTCAGTACTTC
>TRBV6-5|-|TRBD1|TRBJ1-5
CASRAGTGVQPQHF
TGTGCCAGCAGGGCTGGGACAGGGGTACAGCCCCAGCATTTT
>TRBV7-9|-|-|TRBJ1-5
CASSLGRNNQPQHF
TGTGCCAGCAGCTTAGGAAGGAACAATCAGCCCCAGCATTTT
>TRBV19|-|-|TRBJ2-7
CASSVGLTLYEQYF
TGTGCCAGTAGTGTGGGACTGACACTCTACGAGCAGTACTTC
>TRBV28|-|-|TRBJ2-5
CASSLMGLETQYF
TGTGCCAGCAGTTTAATGGGGTTAGAGACCCAGTACTTC
>TRBV7-9|-|-|TRBJ2-1
CASSLSSGHNEQFF
TGTGCCAGCAGCCTTAGTTCGGGACACAATGAGCAGTTCTTC
>TRBV28|-|-|TRBJ1-2
CASTTGTTHYGYTF
TGTGCCAGCACGACCGGGACAACCCACTATGGCTACACCTTC
>TRBV14|-|-|TRBJ1-1
CASSSQTNTEAFF
TGTGCCAGCAGCTCACAGACTAACACTGAAGCTTTCTTT
>TRBV7-3|-|-|TRBJ2-2
CASSWAGATSTGELFF
TGTGCCAGCAGCTGGGCGGGGGCGACGTCCACCGGGGAGCTGTTTTTT
>TRBV5-1|-|-|TRBJ2-1
CASSPVVRDQEFF
TGCGCCAGCAGCCCAGTTGTCCGCGACCAGGAGTTCTTC
>TRBV5-1|-|-|TRBJ1-1
CASSQNGQVNTEAFF
TGCGCCAGCAGCCAGAACGGACAAGTGAACACTGAAGCTTTCTTT
>TRBV30|once|-|TRBJ1-3
CAWMFDTSSGNTIYF
TGTGCCTGGATGTTTGACACAAGCTCTGGAAACACCATATATTTT
>TRBV7-8|-|-|TRBJ2-3
CASSLRSGVSTDTQYF
TGTGCCAGCAGCTTACGGTCGGGAGTCAGTACAGATACGCAGTATTTT
>TRBV7-9|-|-|TRBJ2-1
CASSSGTPGEQFF
TGTGCCAGCAGCTCCGGGACCCCGGGTGAGCAGTTCTTC
>TRBV9|-|TRBD2|TRBJ2-1
CASSASGNSYNEQFF
TGTGCCAGCAGCGCTAGCGGGAACTCCTACAATGAGCAGTTCTTC
>TRBV5-1|-|TRBD1|TRBJ2-3
CASSLGDRSTDTQYF
TGCGCCAGCAGCTTGGGGGACAGGAGCACAGATACGCAGTATTTT
>TRBV28|-|TRBD1|TRBJ2-3
CASSPGEGQPTDTQYF
TGTGCCAGCAGTCCAGGAGAGGGACAGCCCACAGATACGCAGTATTTT
>TRBV20-1|few|-|TRBJ2-7
CSAGRGGEQYF
TGCAGTGCTGGCCGGGGTGGGGAGCAGTACTTC
>TRBV5-4|-|-|TRBJ1-1
CASSEGSRNTEAFF
TGTGCCAGCAGCGAGGGGTCGAGGAACACTGAAGCTTTCTTT
>TRBV5-1|-|-|TRBJ2-1
CASSLTGSSYNEQFF
TGCGCCAGCAGCTTAACGGGGAGCTCCTACAATGAGCAGTTCTTC
>TRBV24-1|-|TRBD1|TRBJ2-1
CATSESGTGGGWWFF
TGTGCCACCAGTGAATCGGGGACAGGGGGCGGGTGGTGGTTCTTC
>TRBV5-4|-|TRBD1|TRBJ2-7
CASSSKTGGDYEQYF
TGTGCCAGCAGCTCGAAGACAGGGGGCGACTACGAGCAGTACTTC
>TRBV6-2/TRBV6-3|-|-|TRBJ1-1
CASSYGPNTEAFF
TGTGCCAGCAGTTATGGTCCAAACACTGAAGCTTTCTTT
>TRBV7-2|-|-|TRBJ1-2
CASRLGRANYGYTF
TGTGCCAGCAGATTAGGACGAGCTAACTATGGCTACACCTTC
>TRBV19|-|TRBD1|TRBJ1-1
CASGTGGTEAFF
TGTGCCAGTGGAACAGGGGGCACTGAAGCTTTCTTT
>TRBV20-1|-|-|TRBJ1-1
CSASFMATRDTEAFF
TGCAGTGCTAGTTTTATGGCCACCAGGGACACTGAAGCTTTCTTT
>TRBV27|few|-|TRBJ2-7
CASMGGASYEQYF
TGTGCCAGCATGGGTGGCGCCTCCTACGAGCAGTACTTC
>TRBV2|-|TRBD1|TRBJ2-7
CASRQGAYEQYF
TGTGCCAGCAGACAGGGGGCCTACGAGCAGTACTTC
>TRBV24-1|-|-|TRBJ1-2
CATSDPAAGYTF
TGTGCCACCAGTGATCCGGCGGCAGGCTACACCTTC
>TRBV28|-|-|TRBJ2-7
CASSLILKEQYF
TGTGCCAGCAGTTTAATCTTAAAGGAGCAGTACTTC